This entry concerns a single T cell receptor (beta chain). This record comes from a study of T cell clonotyping in hematopoietic cell transplantation. In the study overall: Recipient samples before transplant were obtained post-cytoreduction.

Only in-frame clones appear in the TCRdb table, and some are missing; sequencing was by immunoSEQ multiplex PCR. This table holds approximately 50,000 clones, over 75% found once. Time point in this sample: recipient sample about 28 days before transplant, after cytoreduction. CDR1 SEHNR and CDR2 FQNEAQ come from the germline V gene (reference sequence). The V and J ends lost 5 bases and 4 bases respectively, with 11 bases between them. This CDR3 is 14 amino acids long. The starting material was peripheral blood mononuclear cells, obtained before stem cell transplant. The clonotype comes from a man between 60 and 75 years old with biphenotypic leukemia. Some clones in this sample may be carry-over from other donors' samples. This chain connects TRBV7-9 to TRBJ1-4, with D tentatively TRBD1 (5 bases). The CDR3 DNA is TGTGCCAGCAGCCCGGGACGGAGTAATGAAAAACTGTTTTTT. The encoded protein is CASSPGRSNEKLFF.